This TCR beta chain was observed in a study of shared clonotypes between healthy human individuals. The germline V gene encodes CDR1 MDHEN and CDR2 SYDVKM. CDR3 length: 14 residues. Trimming removed 5 bases from V and 3 bases from J, with 13 bases in between. This clone was counted only a few times. Running of the assay took place at deep level. Sequenced by immunoSEQ multiplex PCR; TCRdb stores in-frame clones only, minus some. This repertoire shows approximately 350,000 clones, approximately 74% found once; its top ten account for approximately 10%. This receptor was taken from a man younger than 45 in good health. The source material was memory CD4+ T cells sorted from blood. Subset described: CD45RA-negative fraction. The V call is TRBV28, the J call TRBJ2-5, with D tentatively TRBD1 or TRBD2 (5 bases each). The CDR3 nucleotides are TGTGCCAGCAGTATCCGGGACCCGAAAGAGACCCAGTACTTC. Protein sequence: CASSIRDPKETQYF.